These 32 T cell receptor beta chains were sequenced from one sample in a study of blood T cell repertoires in COVID-19 (dated by TCRdb to about 2020). The protocol used for the library was the immunoSEQ multiplex PCR assay. The clones in this table, taken by TCRdb from immuneACCESS, are in-frame only. Not every clone is retained; where verified, under half of the shortfall comes from an unresolved V gene, and the cause of the rest is unknown. This sample holds fewer than 350,000 clones; approximately 90% were observed only once. The biggest ten clones account for approximately 3% of the sample. The sample consisted of PBMCs or T cells enriched from blood (not recorded which). The receptors stem from a man aged 40-49 years who had been exposed to COVID-19.

The chain carries TRBV12-2 and TRBJ2-2; the listed D gene, TRBD2, was not tested against the DNA. TRBV12-2 is termed a pseudogene. This CDR3 is built from 18 residues. The CDR3 region has the DNA TGTGCAAGTCGCCTAGTAGTGAGAGGGAGGGGTAACACCGGGGAGCTGTTTTTT. Its protein product is CASRLVVRGRGNTGELFF.

This clone was seen only once. J is TRBJ2-5 and V is TRBV7-9; D unresolved. The CDR3 runs 15 residues. Germline loops: CDR1 SEHNR, CDR2 FQNEAQ (reference sequence). Trimming removed 2 bases from V and 2 bases from J, with 12 bases in between. In DNA, the CDR3 is TGTGCCAGCAGCTTAATTGGTACTCAACAAGAGACCCAGTACTTC. Amino acids: CASSLIGTQQETQYF.

The J gene is TRBJ1-1, the V gene TRBV19; 8 nucleotides align to TRBD1. The germline V gene has CDR1 LNHDA and CDR2 SQIVND (reference sequence). Losses at the gene ends were 5 bases for V and 4 bases for J; bases not matched to a gene: 12. The CDR3 runs 16 residues. The CDR3 loop is CASSPQTGDRATEAFF. The CDR3 DNA is TGTGCCAGTAGTCCCCAGACAGGGGACCGGGCCACTGAAGCTTTCTTT.

This chain uses TRBV10-3 with TRBJ2-4; a possible D gene is TRBD2 (6 bases). V dropped 2 bases and J dropped 9 bases, with 14 bases sitting between them. Germline CDR1 reads ENHRY; CDR2 reads SYGVKD. The CDR3 extends over 14 amino acids. CDR3 DNA: TGTGCCATCAGTGAGGCCGGGAGTTTTGGCATTCAGTACTTC. It encodes CAISEAGSFGIQYF.

The chain combines TRBV10-3 with TRBJ2-1, with TRBD2 matching 11 bases. With V trimmed by 2 bases and J by 8 bases, 14 bases remained unmatched. Germline V gene lookup returns CDR1 ENHRY and CDR2 SYGVKD. The CDR3 has 18 amino acids. CDR3 residues: CAISETLTSGRTFHEQFF. The CDR3, as DNA: TGTGCCATCAGTGAGACCCTTACTAGCGGGAGAACGTTCCATGAGCAGTTCTTC.

CDR3 sequence (DNA): TGTGCCATCAGGACGGGACAGGGAAACTATGGCTACACCTTC. Translating it yields CAIRTGQGNYGYTF. The chain links TRBV10-3 to TRBJ1-2; 9 positions match TRBD1. The CDR3 runs 14 residues. V lost 6 bases, J lost 2 bases, and 4 bases stayed unmatched. From germline, CDR1 is ENHRY and CDR2 SYGVKD.

V gene TRBV6-1 combines with J gene TRBJ2-7, with D possibly TRBD2 on 6 matching bases. CDR3 length: 13 residues. CDR1 is MNHNS and CDR2 is SASEGT in the germline V gene. Trimming pared 3 bases from V and 2 bases from J, leaving 8 bases between. This CDR3 is CASSDWGAYEQYF. The CDR3 bases are TGTGCCAGCAGTGATTGGGGGGCCTACGAGCAGTACTTC.

The genes are TRBV11-2 and TRBJ2-5; D ambiguous. The V and J ends lost 3 bases and 5 bases respectively, with 13 bases between them. CDR1 is SGHAT and CDR2 is FQNNGV in the germline V gene. This CDR3 region has 14 residues. The DNA for the CDR3 is TGTGCCAGCAGCTTCGAGGAAGGCAGTGAGACCCAGTACTTC. Translating it yields CASSFEEGSETQYF.

The CDR3 nucleotides read TGCAGCGTTTTTTTTTCCGGGACAGGGTGTCGGGTCTTTCATTCACCCCTCCACTTT. Residues: CSVFFSGTGCRVFHSPLHF. The chain joins TRBV29-1 to TRBJ1-6; the match to TRBD1 covers 9 bases. Germline-derived CDR1 and CDR2 are SQVTM and ANQGSEA. The CDR3 totals 19 residues. V trimming: 5 bases; J trimming: 8 bases; junction bases outside the gene matches: 22.

The rearrangement uses TRBV7-8 and TRBJ1-5, with D perhaps TRBD1 (5 bases). This CDR3 spans 14 amino acids. The V end was cut by 0 bases, the J end by 6 bases, with 9 bases between. Germline CDR1 reads SGHVS; CDR2 reads FQNEAQ. The CDR3 is CASSLARDSQPQHF. As DNA, the CDR3 is TGTGCCAGCAGCTTAGCGCGAGACAGTCAGCCCCAGCATTTT.

The chain carries TRBV5-5 and TRBJ1-1; D remains ambiguous. V lost 5 bases and J lost 2, with 10 bases in between. This CDR3 spans 13 amino acids. Germline CDR1 is SGHKS and CDR2 is YYEKEE (reference sequence). The CDR3 nucleotides are TGTGCCAGCAGTTTTGGAGGTAACACTGAAGCTTTCTTT. This encodes CASSFGGNTEAFF.

The chain combines TRBV10-1 with TRBJ2-1; D might be TRBD1 (6 bases). V gave up 5 bases and J gave up 5 bases, with 13 bases separating them. The CDR3 has 14 amino acids. Germline values: CDR1 WNHNN, CDR2 SYGVQD (reference sequence). The CDR3 DNA is TGCGCCAGCAGTCCAGACAGGCCCAACAATGAGCAGTTCTTC. This sequence encodes CASSPDRPNNEQFF.

This chain connects TRBV24-1 to TRBJ2-1, with 7 bases matching TRBD1. The ends lost 4 bases at V and 6 bases at J; junction bases unmatched: 11. Per the germline V gene, CDR1 is KGHDR and CDR2 is SFDVKD. The CDR3 runs 16 residues. CDR3 in amino acids: CATSDQTGRDANEQFF. Written as DNA, the CDR3 is TGTGCCACCAGTGACCAGACAGGGCGCGATGCCAATGAGCAGTTCTTC.

The genes are TRBV14 and TRBJ1-1; D call uncertain. Germline V CDR1 and CDR2: SGHDN, FVKESK. V lost 6 bases, J lost 0 bases, and 8 bases lay in between. CDR3 length: 13 amino acids. This chain's CDR3 is CASSRTVNTEAFF. As DNA, the CDR3 is TGTGCCAGCAGTAGGACTGTGAACACTGAAGCTTTCTTT. Full variable domain (missing parts from reference TRBV14 and TRBJ1-1): EAGVTQFPSHSVIEKGQTVTLRCDPISGHDNLYWYRRVMGKEIKFLLHFVKESKQDESGMPNNRFLAERTGGTYSTLKVQPAELEDSGVYFCASSRTVNTEAFFGQGTRLTVV.

CDR3 bases: TGTGCCAGCAGCCTCGGACTAGCCTCTGGCAATGAGCAGTTCTTC. The encoded protein is CASSLGLASGNEQFF. The chain employs TRBV7-7 and TRBJ2-1; 8 nucleotides agree with TRBD2. The CDR3 length is 15 residues. V dropped 5 bases and J dropped 6; count of bases not matched to a gene: 9. The germline V gene encodes CDR1 SSHAT and CDR2 FNYEAQ (reference sequence).

The rearrangement uses TRBV29-1 and TRBJ1-2; 11 bases map to TRBD1. The CDR3 runs to 12 residues. Germline V gene data show CDR1 as SQVTM and CDR2 as ANQGSEA. V dropped 6 bases and J dropped 7; count of bases not matched to a gene: 4. The CDR3 DNA reads TGCAGCGTGGACAGGGGGCTCTTTGGCTACACCTTC. Amino acid sequence: CSVDRGLFGYTF.

The chain carries TRBV9 and TRBJ1-2; D possibly corresponds to TRBD1 (6 bases). From germline, CDR1 is SGDLS and CDR2 YYNGEE. With 4 bases removed from V and 0 bases from J, the gap between germline ends came to 13 bases. The CDR3 length is 15 residues. CDR3 sequence (DNA): TGTGCCAGCAGCACCCGACAGGCCTCTAACTATGGCTACACCTTC. Its protein is CASSTRQASNYGYTF.

V usage is TRBV28 and J usage is TRBJ1-2; D is ambiguous. The length of the CDR3 is 14 residues. Per germline, CDR1 MDHEN and CDR2 SYDVKM. Trimming removed 5 bases at V and 1 base at J, with 11 bases between. DNA for the CDR3: TGTGCCAGCAGTCCAGCGCGGCTTAACTATGGCTACACCTTC. This codes for CASSPARLNYGYTF.

The chain combines TRBV28 with TRBJ2-5, with 7 bases aligning to TRBD2. Germline CDR1 MDHEN, CDR2 SYDVKM. J was trimmed by 5 bases and V by 7 bases; bases with no gene match: 13. This CDR3 is built from 15 residues. CDR3 region: CASKNREGVLETQYF. The DNA of the CDR3 is TGTGCCAGCAAGAATAGGGAGGGAGTCTTGGAGACCCAGTACTTC.

V and J are TRBV3-1 (or the pseudogene TRBV3-2) and TRBJ2-1; 8 positions agree with TRBD1. Unmatched junction bases numbered 9, after V lost 2 bases and J lost 9 bases. Per germline, CDR1 LGHDT and CDR2 YNNKEL (reference sequence). The length of the CDR3 is 15 residues. The CDR3 protein is CASSQSVRGRIEQFF. CDR3 sequence (DNA): TGTGCCAGCAGCCAATCGGTCAGGGGGCGCATTGAGCAGTTCTTC.

The chain carries TRBV24-1 and TRBJ1-1; D is unresolved. There are 12 residues in the CDR3. In germline, CDR1 is KGHDR, CDR2 SFDVKD. Trimming took off 4 bases at V and 3 bases at J, with 5 bases between the two ends. The CDR3 nucleotides read TGTGCCACCAGTGAGCAGGACACTGAAGCTTTCTTT. It yields the protein CATSEQDTEAFF.

The chain uses TRBV30 and TRBJ1-1; TRBD1 might be the D (5 bases). Per the germline V gene, CDR1 is GTSNPN and CDR2 is SVGIG (reference sequence). The V gene lost 3 bases and the J gene lost 6 bases, with 17 bases spanning the gap. The CDR3 runs to 14 residues. The CDR3 is CAWSRGGGIAEAFF. The CDR3 nucleotides are TGTGCCTGGAGCCGAGGTGGGGGGATCGCTGAAGCTTTCTTT.

V and J are TRBV5-6 and TRBJ1-2; weak D call: TRBD1 (5 bases). The V gene lost 0 bases and the J gene lost 2 bases, with 14 bases spanning the gap. The CDR3 loop spans 16 amino acids. The germline V gene encodes CDR1 SGHDT and CDR2 YYEEEE. DNA for the CDR3: TGTGCCAGCAGCTTGGAGGGGCCAGGTTCCAACTATGGCTACACCTTC. As protein: CASSLEGPGSNYGYTF.

The J gene is TRBJ2-1, the V gene TRBV7-9; D gene ambiguous. The V gene lost 2 bases and the J gene lost 0 bases, with 8 bases spanning the gap. Germline V CDR1 and CDR2: SEHNR, FQNEAQ (reference sequence). The CDR3 runs 15 residues. CDR3 sequence: CASSLFLVSYNEQFF. The CDR3 DNA reads TGTGCCAGCAGCTTATTTCTTGTCTCCTACAATGAGCAGTTCTTC.

This clone was counted only a few times. V gene TRBV25-1 combines with J gene TRBJ2-7, with a possible D match to TRBD1 (5 bases). This CDR3 region has 12 residues. Per the germline V gene, CDR1 is MGHDK and CDR2 is SYGVNS. V shed 8 bases and J shed 2 bases, with 10 bases lying between them. CDR3 in DNA: TGTGCCAGCTCTATACAGGCCTACGAGCAGTACTTC. Translated: CASSIQAYEQYF.

V usage is TRBV28 and J usage is TRBJ1-3, with 7 bases that match TRBD1. The V segment lost 4 bases and the J segment 0 bases; nucleotides outside the gene matches: 15. Germline CDR1 reads MDHEN; CDR2 reads SYDVKM. This CDR3 contains 19 residues. CDR3 protein: CASSSSHDRARSSGNTIYF. CDR3 coding DNA: TGTGCCAGCAGTTCAAGCCACGACAGGGCCCGTTCCTCTGGAAACACCATATATTTT.

The chain carries TRBV4-1 and TRBJ2-5; D is undetermined. CDR1 is MGHRA, CDR2 YSYEKL, per germline. This CDR3 has 15 residues. V lost 4 bases and J lost 0, with 12 bases in between. CDR3 amino acids: CASSPYGQNQETQYF. The CDR3 DNA reads TGCGCCAGCAGCCCCTATGGGCAGAACCAAGAGACCCAGTACTTC.

This chain joins TRBV11-2 and TRBJ2-4; D call uncertain. Trimming stripped 0 bases from V and 0 bases from J, with 9 bases between. Germline V CDR1 and CDR2: SGHAT, FQNNGV. This CDR3 region has 16 residues. The CDR3 DNA is TGTGCCAGCAGCTTAGACTCTGCACTAGCCAAAAACATTCAGTACTTC. Translated, it gives CASSLDSALAKNIQYF.

The chain links TRBV7-6 to TRBJ2-3; D call uncertain. The CDR3 covers 14 residues. V gave up 3 bases and J gave up 1 base, with 8 bases separating them. In germline, CDR1 is SGHVS, CDR2 FNYEAQ. The CDR3 DNA follows: TGTGCCAGCAGCTTCCAGGAAGGCACAGATACGCAGTATTTT. Protein product: CASSFQEGTDTQYF.

V is TRBV5-4 and J is TRBJ1-6, with a tentative D call TRBD1 (6 bases). V was trimmed by 4 bases and J by 9 bases, leaving 17 bases between them. Looked up from germline, CDR1 is SGHNT and CDR2 is YYREEE (reference sequence). The CDR3 runs to 15 residues. DNA of the CDR3: TGTGCCAGCAGCCGAAGGGGGGGCAGGGTTTCACCCCTCCACTTT. Amino acids: CASSRRGGRVSPLHF.

The chain combines TRBV3-1 (or the pseudogene TRBV3-2) with TRBJ1-1; D is unresolved. CDR1 is LGHDT and CDR2 is YNNKEL in the germline V gene (reference sequence). Trimming pared 0 bases from V and 11 bases from J, leaving 7 bases between. This CDR3 spans 11 amino acids. CDR3 in DNA: TGTGCCAGCAGCCAAGAATTGAGGGCTTTCTTT. It codes for CASSQELRAFF.

A note on this clone: Relative to the germline gene, one junction end is altered; a read error may explain this. The chain combines TRBV19 with TRBJ2-7, with unresolved D. The CDR3 is 9 amino acids. CDR1 LNHDA and CDR2 SQIVND come from the germline V gene (reference sequence). As DNA, the CDR3 is TGTGCCAGTAGTATGCTAAGAGGCTTC. It encodes CASSMLRGF.